This is a list of T cell receptor beta chains from one sample in a study of T-cell memory formation after mild COVID-19. TCRdb reprocessed the 5' RACE reads with MiXCR, giving one entry per CDR3 protein. The data show 400,000 to 500,000 distinct CDR3 sequences, roughly 26% seen once. The sample consisted of PBMCs or a T cell subset sorted from them (not recorded which). The receptors originated from an adult woman who had mild COVID-19 (a few samples of this study predate the infection). Cell type and time point are not known. The CDR3 runs from the conserved cysteine through the conserved F or W. Each record gives: clone size, J gene, V gene, D gene, CDR3 protein, CDR3 DNA. The D gene is left open where the match is weak. Some rows have no size entry. The others give once, few or many, or a class for an expanded clone.

size: NA; J: TRBJ1-4; V: TRBV5-1; D: TRBD1; CDR3: CASSSGQGGNEKLFF; DNA: TGCGCCAGCAGCTCCGGACAGGGGGGAAATGAAAAACTGTTTTTT
size: NA; J: TRBJ2-5; V: TRBV20-1; D: TRBD1; CDR3: CSARPRGFQETQYF; DNA: TGCAGTGCTAGGCCCAGGGGGTTCCAAGAGACCCAGTACTTC
size: once; J: TRBJ2-1; V: TRBV18; D: TRBD1; CDR3: CASSPLGTGGRNEQFF; DNA: TGTGCCAGCTCACCCCTCGGGACAGGGGGACGCAATGAGCAGTTCTTC
size: NA; J: TRBJ2-3; V: TRBV25-1; D: NA; CDR3: CASEPNSTDTQYF; DNA: TGTGCCAGCGAGCCAAATAGCACAGATACGCAGTATTTT
size: few; J: TRBJ2-3; V: TRBV7-9; D: NA; CDR3: CASSSLGLDTQYF; DNA: TGTGCCAGCAGCTCGCTCGGGTTAGATACGCAGTATTTT
size: NA; J: TRBJ1-2; V: TRBV12-3/TRBV12-4; D: NA; CDR3: CASSPYGMGEAGYTF; DNA: TGTGCCAGCAGCCCTTATGGAATGGGGGAGGCCGGCTACACCTTC
size: NA; J: TRBJ2-3; V: TRBV7-8; D: NA; CDR3: CASSLGYSTDTQYF; DNA: TGTGCCAGCAGCCTTGGATACAGCACAGATACGCAGTATTTT
size: NA; J: TRBJ1-2; V: TRBV5-4; D: NA; CDR3: CASSLAARSNYGYTF; DNA: TGTGCCAGCAGCTTAGCGGCGCGATCTAACTATGGCTACACCTTC
size: NA; J: TRBJ2-5; V: TRBV7-8; D: NA; CDR3: CASTSPGEETQYF; DNA: TGTGCCAGCACCTCGCCGGGAGAAGAGACCCAGTACTTC
size: few; J: TRBJ2-5; V: TRBV7-6; D: NA; CDR3: CASSPEGTQYF; DNA: TGTGCCAGCAGCCCGGAGGGGACCCAGTACTTC
size: NA; J: TRBJ1-6; V: TRBV10-3; D: NA; CDR3: CAISGVSSYSPLHF; DNA: TGTGCCATCAGTGGAGTCAGTTCCTATTCACCCCTCCACTTT
size: NA; J: TRBJ2-1; V: TRBV20-1; D: TRBD1; CDR3: CSARSRPLQGNEQFF; DNA: TGCAGTGCTAGATCCCGCCCGCTACAGGGGAATGAGCAGTTCTTC
size: few; J: TRBJ2-7; V: TRBV5-1; D: NA; CDR3: CASSLGDRPGDEQYF; DNA: TGCGCCAGCAGCTTGGGGGACCGCCCAGGCGACGAGCAGTACTTC
size: NA; J: TRBJ1-5; V: TRBV12-3/TRBV12-4; D: NA; CDR3: CASSLEHIVSRGMGNQPQHF; DNA: TGTGCCAGCAGTTTAGAACACATTGTTAGCAGAGGGATGGGCAATCAGCCCCAGCATTTT
size: few; J: TRBJ2-3; V: TRBV7-9; D: NA; CDR3: CASSRTLGTDTQYF; DNA: TGTGCCAGCAGCCGGACACTGGGTACAGATACGCAGTATTTT
size: few; J: TRBJ2-3; V: TRBV5-1; D: NA; CDR3: CASSLDGPSSYTQYF; DNA: TGCGCCAGCAGCTTGGACGGGCCGAGTTCATATACGCAGTATTTT
size: NA; J: TRBJ1-6; V: TRBV9; D: NA; CDR3: CASSPDAGNSPLHF; DNA: TGTGCCAGCAGTCCCGACGCGGGAAATTCACCCCTCCACTTT
size: few; J: TRBJ2-1; V: TRBV10-3; D: TRBD2; CDR3: CAIKPGLAGGYNEQFF; DNA: TGTGCCATCAAACCCGGGCTAGCGGGAGGTTACAATGAGCAGTTCTTC
size: few; J: TRBJ2-1; V: TRBV7-9; D: TRBD2; CDR3: CASSPRTSGLRNEQFF; DNA: TGTGCCAGCAGCCCTCGGACTAGCGGGCTCCGGAATGAGCAGTTCTTC
size: NA; J: TRBJ2-1; V: TRBV3-1; D: NA; CDR3: CASSQVYNEQFF; DNA: TGTGCCAGCAGCCAAGTTTACAATGAGCAGTTCTTC
size: NA; J: TRBJ2-3; V: TRBV12-3/TRBV12-4; D: TRBD2; CDR3: CASSPRTSGDTQYF; DNA: TGTGCCAGCAGTCCCAGGACTAGCGGAGATACGCAGTATTTT
size: few; J: TRBJ2-3; V: TRBV3-1; D: NA; CDR3: CASSQGYSLIRDTQYF; DNA: TGTGCCAGCAGCCAAGGGTACAGTTTGATTCGGGATACGCAGTATTTT
size: NA; J: TRBJ1-2; V: TRBV7-2; D: TRBD1; CDR3: CASSSTQGFGYGYTF; DNA: TGTGCCAGCAGCTCGACACAGGGGTTTGGCTATGGCTACACCTTC
size: few; J: TRBJ2-1; V: TRBV5-4; D: TRBD2; CDR3: CASSLTWTSGYNEQFF; DNA: TGTGCCAGCAGCTTAACCTGGACTAGCGGCTACAATGAGCAGTTCTTC
size: NA; J: TRBJ1-2; V: TRBV20-1; D: TRBD1; CDR3: CSARTRQGVGYGYTF; DNA: TGCAGTGCTAGGACCCGACAGGGAGTGGGCTATGGCTACACCTTC
size: NA; J: TRBJ1-2; V: TRBV6-2/TRBV6-3; D: NA; CDR3: CASGFGGGYYGYTF; DNA: TGTGCCAGCGGATTCGGTGGGGGTTACTATGGCTACACCTTC
size: NA; J: TRBJ1-1; V: TRBV9; D: TRBD1; CDR3: CASSPGGQGNTEAFF; DNA: TGTGCCAGCAGTCCAGGGGGACAGGGGAACACTGAAGCTTTCTTT
size: NA; J: TRBJ2-7; V: TRBV7-2; D: TRBD1; CDR3: CASSSSGTGGNEQYF; DNA: TGTGCCAGCAGCAGCTCCGGGACAGGGGGGAACGAGCAGTACTTC
size: NA; J: TRBJ2-1; V: TRBV24-1; D: NA; CDR3: CATSDSGEPYNEQFF; DNA: TGTGCCACCAGTGATTCGGGAGAGCCCTACAATGAGCAGTTCTTC
size: NA; J: TRBJ2-7; V: TRBV11-2; D: TRBD2; CDR3: CASRLGAGTNEQYF; DNA: TGTGCCAGCAGATTAGGAGCGGGAACGAACGAGCAGTACTTC
size: NA; J: TRBJ1-1; V: TRBV2; D: NA; CDR3: CASSVHTKNTEAFF; DNA: TGTGCCAGCAGTGTGCACACCAAGAACACTGAAGCTTTCTTT
size: few; J: TRBJ2-3; V: TRBV7-9; D: TRBD2; CDR3: CASRHSGGRARTDTQYF; DNA: TGTGCCAGCAGGCACAGTGGCGGGAGGGCCCGCACAGATACGCAGTATTTT
size: few; J: TRBJ2-7; V: TRBV6-5; D: TRBD2; CDR3: CANESLAGAYEQYF; DNA: TGTGCCAACGAAAGCCTAGCGGGAGCCTACGAGCAGTACTTC
size: few; J: TRBJ2-7; V: TRBV18; D: NA; CDR3: CASSPAGIIYEQYF; DNA: TGTGCCAGCTCACCCGCCGGGATCATCTACGAGCAGTACTTC
size: NA; J: TRBJ1-1; V: TRBV5-5; D: NA; CDR3: CASRAWGGTSNTEAFF; DNA: TGTGCCAGCAGGGCTTGGGGCGGGACTTCGAACACTGAAGCTTTCTTT
size: few; J: TRBJ2-5; V: TRBV11-2; D: NA; CDR3: CASSLSRGGETQYF; DNA: TGTGCCAGCAGCTTATCCCGGGGAGGAGAGACCCAGTACTTC
size: few; J: TRBJ2-5; V: TRBV7-6; D: NA; CDR3: CASSHRQELETQYF; DNA: TGTGCCAGCAGCCACCGCCAGGAGTTAGAGACCCAGTACTTC
size: NA; J: TRBJ2-1; V: TRBV12-3/TRBV12-4; D: TRBD2; CDR3: CASSLQLAGYNEQFF; DNA: TGTGCCAGCAGCCTACAACTAGCGGGGTACAATGAGCAGTTCTTC
size: NA; J: TRBJ2-2; V: TRBV5-6; D: TRBD1; CDR3: CASSPKGQGGTGELFF; DNA: TGTGCCAGCAGCCCCAAGGGACAGGGGGGGACCGGGGAGCTGTTTTTT
size: NA; J: TRBJ2-7; V: TRBV29-1; D: NA; CDR3: CSARGVGRNEQYF; DNA: TGCAGCGCCCGAGGTGTAGGGAGAAACGAGCAGTACTTC
size: few; J: TRBJ2-7; V: TRBV25-1; D: TRBD1; CDR3: CASSDDRGPYEQYF; DNA: TGTGCCAGCAGTGACGACAGGGGGCCATACGAGCAGTACTTC
size: NA; J: TRBJ1-2; V: TRBV20-1; D: NA; CDR3: CSASPRSNYGYTF; DNA: TGCAGTGCTAGTCCCCGGAGTAACTATGGCTACACCTTC
size: few; J: TRBJ2-1; V: TRBV6-5; D: TRBD1; CDR3: CASRRQGNNEQFF; DNA: TGTGCCAGCAGAAGACAGGGAAACAATGAGCAGTTCTTC
size: NA; J: TRBJ2-7; V: TRBV30; D: TRBD2; CDR3: CACLAGGREQYF; DNA: TGTGCCTGCCTAGCGGGGGGGCGCGAGCAGTACTTC
size: NA; J: TRBJ1-1; V: TRBV29-1; D: NA; CDR3: CSVDKGNTEAFF; DNA: TGCAGCGTTGATAAGGGAAACACTGAAGCTTTCTTT
size: few; J: TRBJ2-7; V: TRBV4-3; D: TRBD2; CDR3: CASSRGLAGGGAYEQYF; DNA: TGCGCCAGCAGCCGAGGACTAGCGGGAGGGGGAGCCTACGAGCAGTACTTC
size: NA; J: TRBJ2-7; V: TRBV15; D: NA; CDR3: CATSRGRSYEQYF; DNA: TGTGCCACCAGCAGAGGACGGAGCTACGAGCAGTACTTC
size: NA; J: TRBJ2-1; V: TRBV29-1; D: NA; CDR3: CSVALSLFNEQFF; DNA: TGCAGCGTTGCCTTGTCGCTATTCAATGAGCAGTTCTTC
size: few; J: TRBJ2-7; V: TRBV6-5; D: TRBD1; CDR3: CASSYSPRDTGTGIYEQYF; DNA: TGTGCCAGCAGTTATTCCCCTAGGGATACCGGGACAGGGATCTACGAGCAGTACTTC
size: few; J: TRBJ2-1; V: TRBV5-1; D: TRBD2; CDR3: CASSPKVASGGAGYEQFF; DNA: TGCGCCAGCAGCCCGAAGGTAGCTAGCGGGGGGGCCGGCTATGAGCAGTTCTTC
size: NA; J: TRBJ1-1; V: TRBV20-1; D: TRBD1; CDR3: CSASTGGTEAFF; DNA: TGCAGTGCTAGTACAGGGGGGACTGAAGCTTTCTTT
size: NA; J: TRBJ2-1; V: TRBV7-9; D: NA; CDR3: CASSSSRYEQFF; DNA: TGTGCCAGCAGCTCCTCTAGGTATGAGCAGTTCTTC
size: many; J: TRBJ2-7; V: TRBV2; D: NA; CDR3: CASSEGFYEQYF; DNA: TGTGCCAGCAGTGAAGGGTTCTACGAGCAGTACTTC
size: NA; J: TRBJ1-2; V: TRBV5-5; D: NA; CDR3: CASSPRVGGSYGYTF; DNA: TGTGCCAGCAGCCCCAGGGTGGGGGGCTCCTATGGCTACACCTTC
size: few; J: TRBJ2-7; V: TRBV7-2; D: TRBD2; CDR3: CASSLEVLAGGDEQYF; DNA: TGTGCCAGCAGCTTAGAGGTTCTAGCGGGAGGGGACGAGCAGTACTTC
size: NA; J: TRBJ2-1; V: TRBV24-1; D: NA; CDR3: CATSDYGQWGRDEQFF; DNA: TGTGCCACCAGTGATTATGGGCAATGGGGAAGAGATGAGCAGTTCTTC
size: NA; J: TRBJ1-2; V: TRBV10-3; D: NA; CDR3: CAISEQTYGYTF; DNA: TGTGCCATCAGTGAACAGACCTATGGCTACACCTTC
size: NA; J: TRBJ2-3; V: TRBV20-1; D: NA; CDR3: CSARLGSTDTQYF; DNA: TGCAGTGCTCGACTGGGTAGCACAGATACGCAGTATTTT
size: few; J: TRBJ2-2; V: TRBV29-1; D: NA; CDR3: CSVQGTGGELFF; DNA: TGCAGCGTCCAGGGGACCGGCGGGGAGCTGTTTTTT
size: few; J: TRBJ2-7; V: TRBV14; D: TRBD2; CDR3: CASSRQGGSSYEQYF; DNA: TGTGCCAGCAGCCGTCAGGGAGGGAGCTCCTACGAGCAGTACTTC